One and the same sample provided the 11 T cell receptor beta chains below, sequenced in a study of beta chain features in type 1 diabetes. The whole isolated RNA underwent reverse transcription, so sequencing captured expressed TCRB transcripts. Data came from immunoSEQ multiplex PCR; TCRdb stores just in-frame clones and leaves some out. The table shows around 150,000 clones, with about 7.3% occurring only once. Sample: central memory CD4+ T cells from blood. Receptors were obtained from a man younger than 35 in good health.

This clone appeared once. The chain couples TRBV9 to TRBJ1-2; 12 bases are shared with TRBD1. CDR3 length: 19 amino acids. Germline V gene sequence: CDR1 SGDLS, CDR2 YYNGEE. After removal of 3 bases from V and 4 bases from J, the junction contained 16 bases not matched to a gene. CDR3 sequence reads: CASSAGTGGDGLSSYGYTF. For the CDR3, the DNA is TGTGCCAGCAGCGCCGGGACAGGGGGCGACGGATTATCTAGCTATGGCTACACCTTC.

This chain connects TRBV6-6 to TRBJ2-4, with TRBD1 matching 7 bases. CDR1 is MNHNY, CDR2 SVGAGI, per germline (reference sequence). After removal of 4 bases from V and 0 bases from J, the junction contained 6 bases not matched to a gene. The CDR3 contains 16 residues. In DNA, the CDR3 is TGTGCCAGCAGTTCGGACAGGCTCCTAGCCAAAAACATTCAGTACTTC. Its translation: CASSSDRLLAKNIQYF.

V gene TRBV2 combines with J gene TRBJ1-3; unclear D gene. With 8 bases removed from V and 1 base from J, the gap between germline ends came to 12 bases. CDR1 is SNHLY, CDR2 FYNNEI, per germline. CDR3 length: 14 residues. For the CDR3, the DNA is TGTGCCAGCCGTTACAGCTTATCTGGAAACACCATATATTTT. This sequence encodes CASRYSLSGNTIYF. Full variable domain (missing parts from reference TRBV2 and TRBJ1-3): EPEVTQTPSHQVTQMGQEVILRCVPISNHLYFYWYRQILGQKVEFLVSFYNNEISEKSEIFDDQFSVERPDGSNFTLKIRSTKLEDSAMYFCASRYSLSGNTIYFGEGSWLTVV.

The chain uses TRBV5-1 and TRBJ2-2; 7 bases are a match to TRBD1. The CDR3 runs 16 residues. Losses at the gene ends were 3 bases for V and 0 bases for J; bases not matched to a gene: 5. The germline V gene encodes CDR1 SGHRS and CDR2 YFSETQ. CDR3 amino acids: CASSWTGTANTGELFF. CDR3 DNA: TGCGCCAGCAGCTGGACCGGGACAGCGAACACCGGGGAGCTGTTTTTT.

This clone was counted a few times. The V call is TRBV28, the J call TRBJ2-1; tentatively, D is TRBD2 (6 bases). Trimming cost V 10 bases and J 2 bases, with 15 bases left between them. This CDR3 has 14 amino acids. Germline-derived CDR1 and CDR2 are MDHEN and SYDVKM. The CDR3 nucleotides read TGTGCCACCCGGGGGTTAGCGGCCTACAATGAGCAGTTCTTC. Translation: CATRGLAAYNEQFF.

This clone was picked up a small number of times. The chain recombines TRBV7-8 with TRBJ1-2; TRBD1 might be the D (6 bases). The CDR3 is made up of 12 amino acids. Germline CDR1 is SGHVS and CDR2 is FQNEAQ. V was shortened by 5 bases and J by 6 bases, with 10 bases between the two germline ends. This CDR3 reads CASSRDRNGYTF. CDR3 nucleotides: TGTGCCAGCAGCAGAGACAGGAATGGCTACACCTTC.

The chain employs TRBV28 and TRBJ2-6; 8 bases align to TRBD2. This CDR3 comprises 18 residues. The ends lost 4 bases at V and 2 bases at J; junction bases unmatched: 10. Germline CDR1 is MDHEN and CDR2 is SYDVKM. The CDR3 reads CASSSTAGRGAGANVLTF. DNA of the CDR3: TGTGCCAGCAGTTCCACCGCGGGGCGGGGGGCTGGGGCCAACGTCCTGACTTTC.

This clone was detected a few times. V gene TRBV7-3 combines with J gene TRBJ1-1; D is unclear. Germline V lookup: CDR1 SGHTA, CDR2 FQGTGA. Trimming stripped 3 bases from V and 1 base from J, with 6 bases between. This CDR3 spans 13 amino acids. The CDR3 reads CASSFHRNTEAFF. The CDR3 nucleotides read TGTGCCAGCAGCTTTCATAGGAACACTGAAGCTTTCTTT.

This clone showed up just a few times. CDR3 protein: CAWRDSGLSYNEQFF. The DNA of the CDR3 is TGTGCCTGGAGAGATAGCGGGCTCTCCTACAATGAGCAGTTCTTC. J is TRBJ2-1 and V is TRBV30; TRBD2 matches 7 bases. In germline, CDR1 is GTSNPN, CDR2 SVGIG (reference sequence). The CDR3 is 15 amino acids. V gave up 3 bases and J gave up 0 bases; unmatched junction bases: 5.

This clone was detected only a few times. V and J are TRBV9 and TRBJ2-3; D remains ambiguous. Germline loops: CDR1 SGDLS, CDR2 YYNGEE. V lost 1 base and J lost 0, with 9 bases in between. This CDR3 has 15 amino acids. This CDR3 is CASSVTPQSTDTQYF. The CDR3 DNA reads as TGTGCCAGCAGCGTAACACCCCAGAGCACAGATACGCAGTATTTT.

This clone was recorded at least ten times. This chain uses TRBV7-2 with TRBJ2-5, with 9 bases fitting TRBD1. This CDR3 contains 13 residues. After removal of 5 bases from V and 3 bases from J, the junction contained 1 base not matched to a gene. Germline V lookup: CDR1 SGHTA, CDR2 FQGNSA. The CDR3 sequence: CASSRDREETQYF. The CDR3, as DNA: TGTGCCAGCAGCCGGGACAGGGAAGAGACCCAGTACTTC.